The source of this T cell receptor (beta chain) is a study of T cells in Graves' hyperthyroidism and ophthalmopathy. CDR1 and CDR2 (germline): SEHNR, FQNEAQ (reference sequence). CDR3 length equals 14 residues. V dropped 5 bases and J dropped 6 bases, with 16 bases sitting between them. Diagnoses rested on clinical symptoms, serum thyroxine and TRAb, thyroid ultrasound and orbital computed tomography. The source material, RNA transcripts, was used to amplify TCR beta CDR3 regions. With the HTBI primer set, the TCR CDR3 went through a first round of RT-PCR. TCRdb used MiXCR to reprocess the multiplex PCR reads, holding one entry per CDR3 protein. This table holds approximately 600,000 distinct CDR3 sequences, roughly 14% found once. This clonotype has only a few counts.

The TCR was taken from a woman aged 40 to 49 with Graves' ophthalmopathy. V usage is TRBV7-9 and J usage is TRBJ1-1; TRBD1 is a possible D gene (6 bases). Sequencing was carried out using blood. The CDR3 loop reads CASSPVWGASEAFF. CDR3 DNA sequence: TGTGCCAGCAGCCCCGTATGGGGGGCCTCTGAAGCTTTCTTT.